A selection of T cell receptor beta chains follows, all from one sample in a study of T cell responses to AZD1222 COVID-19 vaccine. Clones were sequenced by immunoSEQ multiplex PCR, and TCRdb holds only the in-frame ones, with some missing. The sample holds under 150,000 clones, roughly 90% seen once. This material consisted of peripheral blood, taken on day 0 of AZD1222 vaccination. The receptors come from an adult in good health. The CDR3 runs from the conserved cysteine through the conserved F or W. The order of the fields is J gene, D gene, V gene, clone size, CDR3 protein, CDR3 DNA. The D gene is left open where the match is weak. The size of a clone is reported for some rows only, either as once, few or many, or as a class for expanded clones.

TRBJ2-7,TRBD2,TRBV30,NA,CAWSPGRSPFPYEQYF,TGTGCCTGGAGTCCCGGGAGGAGTCCCTTTCCTTACGAGCAGTACTTC
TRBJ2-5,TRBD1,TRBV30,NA,CAWSPLTGAETQYF,TGTGCCTGGAGTCCCCTGACAGGGGCGGAGACCCAGTACTTC
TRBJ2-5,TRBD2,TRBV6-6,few,CASSLTSGIQETQYF,TGTGCCAGCAGTCTTACTAGCGGGATCCAAGAGACCCAGTACTTC
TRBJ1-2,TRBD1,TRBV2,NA,CARGQGNYGYTF,TGTGCCAGGGGACAGGGGAACTATGGCTACACCTTC
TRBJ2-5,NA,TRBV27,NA,CASSGGMGGTQYF,TGTGCCAGCAGTGGGGGTATGGGGGGGACCCAGTACTTC
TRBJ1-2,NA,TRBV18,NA,CASSNGIRAGLGYTF,TGTGCCAGCTCGAACGGAATCAGGGCAGGGCTTGGCTACACCTTC
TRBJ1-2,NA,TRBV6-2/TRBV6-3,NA,CASSAPSNYGYTF,TGTGCCAGCAGTGCGCCCAGTAACTATGGCTACACCTTC
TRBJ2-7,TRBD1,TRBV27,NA,CASSSGGRREQYF,TGTGCCAGCAGTTCAGGGGGAAGGCGGGAGCAGTACTTC
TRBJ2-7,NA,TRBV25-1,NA,CASSDRGGIYEQYF,TGTGCCAGCAGTGATAGGGGCGGGATCTACGAGCAGTACTTC
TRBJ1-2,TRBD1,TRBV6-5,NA,CASTKDRGGYGYTF,TGTGCCAGCACTAAAGACAGGGGAGGCTATGGCTACACCTTC
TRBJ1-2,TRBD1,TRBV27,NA,CASSSGQDYGYTF,TGTGCCAGCAGTTCGGGACAGGACTATGGCTACACCTTC
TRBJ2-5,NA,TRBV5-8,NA,CASSLIRGAQYF,TGTGCCAGCAGCTTGATCCGAGGGGCCCAGTACTTC
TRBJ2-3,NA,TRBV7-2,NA,CASTKGYTDTQYF,TGTGCCAGCACGAAGGGATACACAGATACGCAGTATTTT
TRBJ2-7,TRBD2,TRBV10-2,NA,CASSVRLAAKEQYF,TGCGCCAGCAGTGTGAGACTAGCTGCCAAGGAGCAGTACTTC
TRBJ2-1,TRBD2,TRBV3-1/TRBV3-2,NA,CASSQGLKASGYHNEQFF,TGTGCCAGCAGCCAAGGGCTAAAGGCTAGCGGGTACCACAATGAGCAGTTCTTC
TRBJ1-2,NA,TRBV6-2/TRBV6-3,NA,CASSYLLYGYTF,TGTGCCAGCAGTTACTTACTCTATGGCTACACCTTC
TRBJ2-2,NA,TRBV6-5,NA,CASSSPPAFLGGELFF,TGTGCCAGCAGTTCCCCTCCGGCCTTCTTAGGAGGGGAGCTGTTTTTT
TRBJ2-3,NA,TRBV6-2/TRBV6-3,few,CASSYTDHTDTQYF,TGTGCCAGCAGTTACACGGACCATACAGATACGCAGTATTTT
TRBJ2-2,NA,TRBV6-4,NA,CASSPNVRVGTGELFF,TGTGCCAGCAGCCCAAACGTTCGGGTTGGCACCGGGGAGCTGTTTTTT
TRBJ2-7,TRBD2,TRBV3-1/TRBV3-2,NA,CASSQLALLAGGSYEQYF,TGTGCCAGCAGCCAACTCGCCCTACTAGCGGGAGGATCCTACGAGCAGTACTTC
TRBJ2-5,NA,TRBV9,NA,CASSVEGAGTQYF,TGTGCCAGCAGCGTAGAGGGTGCGGGGACCCAGTACTTC